A single T cell receptor (beta chain) is shown here with its context. Its antigen is undetermined. The study ran its PCR with 60 Vbeta and 13 Jbeta primers. Per the study methods: Later reanalysis found 80 million or so unique TCR beta chains, 9 million to 12 million of them shared. Only in-frame clones appear in the TCRdb table, and some are missing; sequencing was by immunoSEQ multiplex PCR. Clone size and V and J calls were adopted from that table, with D and trimming inferred from the DNA. Here the sample spans around 130,000 clones, roughly 84% being singletons. This entry comes from a study of cytomegalovirus exposure and HLA in healthy donors. The overall study: An early data release held tens of millions of unique TCRs from HLA-typed donors.

Study results and limitations: A missense variant in DCLRE1C was later tied to TCR beta V- and J-gene trimming.

The ends were cut back, 0 bases at V and 8 bases at J, with 15 bases in the middle. CDR3 length: 15 amino acids. CDR1 is SGHTS and CDR2 is YDEGEE in the germline V gene. The chain is built from TRBV5-8 and TRBJ2-1; possibly TRBD2 for D (6 bases). The material sequenced was PBMCs. The clonotype originates from a woman younger than 30 in good health and CMV-seropositive. CDR3 DNA: TGTGCCAGCAGCTTGGTGGAGGGTAGGAGGGATGAGCAGTTCTTC. This gives the protein CASSLVEGRRDEQFF.